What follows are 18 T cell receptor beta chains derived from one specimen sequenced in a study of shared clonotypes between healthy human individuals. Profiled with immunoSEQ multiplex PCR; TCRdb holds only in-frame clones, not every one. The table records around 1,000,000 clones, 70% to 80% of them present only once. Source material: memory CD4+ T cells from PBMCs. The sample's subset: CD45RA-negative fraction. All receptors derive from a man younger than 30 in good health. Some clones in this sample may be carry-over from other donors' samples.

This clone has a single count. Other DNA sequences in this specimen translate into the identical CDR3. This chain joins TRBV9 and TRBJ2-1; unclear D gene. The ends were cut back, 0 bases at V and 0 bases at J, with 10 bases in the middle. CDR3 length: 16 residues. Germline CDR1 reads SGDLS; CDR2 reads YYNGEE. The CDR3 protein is CASSVGLGSSYNEQFF. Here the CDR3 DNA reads TGTGCCAGCAGCGTAGGGTTGGGAAGCTCCTACAATGAGCAGTTCTTC. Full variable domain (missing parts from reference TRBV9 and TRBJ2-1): DSGVTQTPKHLITATGQRVTLRCSPRSGDLSVYWYQQSLDQGLQFLIQYYNGEERAKGNILERFSAQQFPDLHSELNLSSLELGDSALYFCASSVGLGSSYNEQFFGPGTRLTVL.

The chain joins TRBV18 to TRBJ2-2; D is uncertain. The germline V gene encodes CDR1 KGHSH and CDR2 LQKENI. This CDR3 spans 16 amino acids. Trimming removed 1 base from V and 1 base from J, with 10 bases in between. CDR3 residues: CASSPLTSWNTGELFF. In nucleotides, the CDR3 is TGTGCCAGCTCACCACTTACCAGTTGGAACACCGGGGAGCTGTTTTTT.

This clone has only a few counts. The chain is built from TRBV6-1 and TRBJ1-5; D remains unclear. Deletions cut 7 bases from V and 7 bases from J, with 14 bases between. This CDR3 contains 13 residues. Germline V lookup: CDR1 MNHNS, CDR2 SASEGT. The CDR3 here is CASKSEGDQPQHF. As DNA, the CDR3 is TGTGCCAGCAAATCGGAGGGCGACCAGCCCCAGCATTTT.

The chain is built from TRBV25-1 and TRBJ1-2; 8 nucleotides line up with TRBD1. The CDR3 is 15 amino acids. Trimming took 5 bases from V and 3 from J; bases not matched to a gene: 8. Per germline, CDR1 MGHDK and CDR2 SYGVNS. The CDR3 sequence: CASSKSPDRDYGYTF. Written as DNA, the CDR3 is TGTGCCAGCAGTAAGTCCCCGGACAGGGACTATGGCTACACCTTC.

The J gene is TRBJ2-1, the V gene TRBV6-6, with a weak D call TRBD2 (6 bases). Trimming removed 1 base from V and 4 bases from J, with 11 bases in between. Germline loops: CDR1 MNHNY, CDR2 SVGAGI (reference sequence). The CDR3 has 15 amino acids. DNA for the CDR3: TGTGCCAGCAGTTACTTACTAGCTGTATACAATGAGCAGTTCTTC. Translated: CASSYLLAVYNEQFF.

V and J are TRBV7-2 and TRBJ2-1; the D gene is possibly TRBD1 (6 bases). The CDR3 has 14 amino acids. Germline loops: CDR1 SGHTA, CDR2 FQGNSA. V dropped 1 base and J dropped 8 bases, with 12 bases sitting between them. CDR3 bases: TGTGCCAGCAGCTTAGGGGGGCAAATATATGAGCAGTTCTTC. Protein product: CASSLGGQIYEQFF.

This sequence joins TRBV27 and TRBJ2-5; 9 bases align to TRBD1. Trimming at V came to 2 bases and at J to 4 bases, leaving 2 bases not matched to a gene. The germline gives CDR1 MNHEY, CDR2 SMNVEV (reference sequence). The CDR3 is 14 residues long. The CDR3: CASSLTGGAETQYF. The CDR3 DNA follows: TGTGCCAGCAGTTTAACAGGGGGCGCAGAGACCCAGTACTTC.

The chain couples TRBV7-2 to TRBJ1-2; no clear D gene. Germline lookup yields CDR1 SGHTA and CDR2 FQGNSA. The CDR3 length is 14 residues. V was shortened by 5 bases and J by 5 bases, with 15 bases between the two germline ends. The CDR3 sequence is CASSMVGFSYGYTF. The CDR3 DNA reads TGTGCCAGCAGCATGGTCGGATTCTCATATGGCTACACCTTC.

Here the CDR3 reads CASSLGFAGEETQYF. The CDR3 nucleotides are TGCGCCAGCAGCTTGGGGTTTGCGGGCGAAGAGACCCAGTACTTC. This chain connects TRBV5-1 to TRBJ2-5, with D possibly TRBD2 on 5 matching bases. The CDR3 length is 15 residues. Germline V lookup: CDR1 SGHRS, CDR2 YFSETQ. The V end was cut by 0 bases, the J end by 3 bases, with 12 bases between. Together with reference TRBV5-1 and TRBJ2-5, the CDR3 gives the full variable domain: KAGVTQTPRYLIKTRGQQVTLSCSPISGHRSVSWYQQTPGQGLQFLFEYFSETQRNKGNFPGRFSGRQFSNSRSEMNVSTLELGDSALYLCASSLGFAGEETQYFGPGTRLLVL.

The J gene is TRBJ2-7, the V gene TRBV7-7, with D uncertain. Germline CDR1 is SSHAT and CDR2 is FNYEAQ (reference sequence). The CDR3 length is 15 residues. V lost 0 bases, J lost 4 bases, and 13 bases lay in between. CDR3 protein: CASSLAFSSLYEQYF. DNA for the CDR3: TGTGCCAGCAGCTTAGCCTTTAGTTCCCTGTACGAGCAGTACTTC.

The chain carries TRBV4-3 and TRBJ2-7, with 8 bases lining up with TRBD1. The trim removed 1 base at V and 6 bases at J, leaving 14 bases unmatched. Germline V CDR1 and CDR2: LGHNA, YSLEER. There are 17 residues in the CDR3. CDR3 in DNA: TGCGCCAGCAGCCAAGTCGCGGCACGGCAGGGGGCCGGCGAGCAGTACTTC. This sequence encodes CASSQVAARQGAGEQYF.

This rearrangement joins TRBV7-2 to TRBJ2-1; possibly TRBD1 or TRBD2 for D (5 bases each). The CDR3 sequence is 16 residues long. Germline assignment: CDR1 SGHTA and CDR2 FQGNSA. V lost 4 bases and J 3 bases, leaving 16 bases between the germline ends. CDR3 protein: CASSSVVGTFYNEQFF. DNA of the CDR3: TGTGCCAGCAGCTCAGTCGTGGGGACGTTCTACAATGAGCAGTTCTTC.

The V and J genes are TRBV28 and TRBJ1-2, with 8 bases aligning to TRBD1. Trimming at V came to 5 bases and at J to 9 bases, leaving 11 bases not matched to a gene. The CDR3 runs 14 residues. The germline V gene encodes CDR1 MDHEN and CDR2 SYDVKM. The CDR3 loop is CASSPPGQGSSYTF. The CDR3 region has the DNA TGTGCCAGCAGTCCCCCCGGACAGGGTAGCAGCTACACCTTC.

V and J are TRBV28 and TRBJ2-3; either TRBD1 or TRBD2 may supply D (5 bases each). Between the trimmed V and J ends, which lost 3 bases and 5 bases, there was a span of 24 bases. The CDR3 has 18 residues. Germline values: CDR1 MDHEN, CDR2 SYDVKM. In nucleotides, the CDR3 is TGTGCCAGCAGTTTCGTGGGGTACTCCGGGACGGCCAGAGATACGCAGTATTTT. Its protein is CASSFVGYSGTARDTQYF.

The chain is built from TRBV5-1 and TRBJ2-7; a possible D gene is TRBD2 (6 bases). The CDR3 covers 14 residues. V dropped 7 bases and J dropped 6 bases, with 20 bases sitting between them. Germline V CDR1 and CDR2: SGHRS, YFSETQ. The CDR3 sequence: CASFPGTYPAEQYF. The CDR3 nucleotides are TGCGCCAGCTTTCCCGGGACTTACCCAGCCGAGCAGTACTTC.

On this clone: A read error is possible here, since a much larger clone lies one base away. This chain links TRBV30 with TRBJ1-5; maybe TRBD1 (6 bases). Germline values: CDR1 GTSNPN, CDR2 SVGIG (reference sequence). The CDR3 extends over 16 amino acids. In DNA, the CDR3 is TGTGCCCGGAGTAGGCGGGACAATGGCTGGTGGGAGCCCCAGCATTTT. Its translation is CARSRRDNGWWEPQHF.

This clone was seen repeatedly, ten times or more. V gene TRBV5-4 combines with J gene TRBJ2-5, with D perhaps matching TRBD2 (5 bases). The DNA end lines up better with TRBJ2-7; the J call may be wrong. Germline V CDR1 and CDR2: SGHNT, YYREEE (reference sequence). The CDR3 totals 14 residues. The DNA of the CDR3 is TGTGCCAGCAGCTTGGCCAACGGGGCCTACGAGCAGTACTTC. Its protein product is CASSLANGAYEQYF.

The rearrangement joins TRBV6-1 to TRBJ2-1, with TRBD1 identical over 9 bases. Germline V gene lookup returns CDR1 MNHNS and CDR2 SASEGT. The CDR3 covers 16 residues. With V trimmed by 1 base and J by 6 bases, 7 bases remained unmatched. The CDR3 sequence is CASSEVFGTGFNEQFF. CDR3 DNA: TGTGCCAGCAGTGAAGTTTTTGGGACAGGGTTCAATGAGCAGTTCTTC.